These 14 T cell receptor beta chains came from one sample sequenced in a study of T cell changes during pregnancy in multiple sclerosis. Only in-frame clones appear in the TCRdb table, and some are missing; sequencing was by immunoSEQ multiplex PCR. The sample shows around 79,000 clones, about 89% of them seen only once. The specimen was CD4+ T cells from peripheral blood mononuclear cells, collected in the second trimester of pregnancy. These receptors all stem from a female donor with multiple sclerosis, enrolled in a pregnancy study.

The chain couples TRBV7-9 to TRBJ2-1, with 15 bases fitting TRBD2. This CDR3 spans 17 amino acids. Losses at the gene ends were 6 bases for V and 4 bases for J; bases not matched to a gene: 7. Per germline, CDR1 SEHNR and CDR2 FQNEAQ (reference sequence). DNA for the CDR3: TGTGCCAGCAGACCCAGGACTAGCGGGAGGGTATACAATGAGCAGTTCTTC. Amino acids: CASRPRTSGRVYNEQFF.

The chain is built from TRBV6-5 and TRBJ1-1, with D uncertain. The germline V gene encodes CDR1 MNHEY and CDR2 SVGAGI. V lost 5 bases, J lost 1 base, and 5 bases lay in between. This CDR3 region has 12 residues. The CDR3: CASSRGNTEAFF. Written as DNA, the CDR3 is TGTGCCAGCAGTCGGGGGAACACTGAAGCTTTCTTT.

This chain connects TRBV4-3 to TRBJ1-3; D is possibly TRBD1 (5 bases). Trimming shortened V by 1 base and J by 0 bases, and 13 bases separated the two germline ends. This CDR3 has 17 residues. Germline CDR1 LGHNA, CDR2 YSLEER. CDR3: CASSQGRLDNSGNTIYF. DNA of the CDR3: TGCGCCAGCAGCCAAGGGCGTTTGGACAACTCTGGAAACACCATATATTTT.

The J gene is TRBJ2-3, the V gene TRBV2, with 7 positions matching TRBD2. The CDR3 has 15 amino acids. Germline-derived CDR1 and CDR2 are SNHLY and FYNNEI. V lost 4 bases and J lost 0; bases outside the gene matches: 4. CDR3 sequence: CASSAIAGSTDTQYF. Written as DNA, the CDR3 is TGTGCCAGCAGTGCTATAGCGGGTAGCACAGATACGCAGTATTTT.

To note about this clone: One end of the junction varies from germline; a read error may be responsible. The chain joins TRBV30 to TRBJ2-3; no reliable D call. The CDR3 is 12 amino acids. Germline V lookup: CDR1 GTSNPN, CDR2 SVGIG (reference sequence). For the CDR3, the DNA is TGTGCCTGGAGTCCTACCTTAGATGCGCAGTATTTT. Amino acids: CAWSPTLDAQYF.

The chain couples TRBV28 to TRBJ2-3; D possibly corresponds to TRBD1 (5 bases). Germline CDR1 reads MDHEN; CDR2 reads SYDVKM. Trimming stripped 4 bases from V and 0 bases from J, with 14 bases between. The CDR3 length is 16 residues. The CDR3 sequence: CASSSHGAGSTDTQYF. Here the CDR3 DNA reads TGTGCCAGCAGTTCCCATGGGGCAGGGAGCACAGATACGCAGTATTTT.

The J gene is TRBJ2-7, the V gene TRBV27, with D possibly matching TRBD2 (6 bases). The ends were cut back, 5 bases at V and 6 bases at J, with 14 bases in the middle. The CDR3 covers 13 residues. CDR1 and CDR2 (germline): MNHEY, SMNVEV (reference sequence). CDR3 amino acids: CASSLRERREQYF. DNA of the CDR3: TGTGCCAGCAGTCTGCGGGAACGTCGCGAGCAGTACTTC.

This clone was counted between two and nine times. The chain is built from TRBV5-4 and TRBJ2-1, with TRBD2 matching 9 bases. J was trimmed by 7 bases and V by 0 bases; bases with no gene match: 2. The CDR3 length is 14 residues. CDR1 is SGHNT, CDR2 YYREEE, per germline (reference sequence). In nucleotides, the CDR3 is TGTGCCAGCAGCTTGGGCGGGGGGGCGAATGAGCAGTTCTTC. Protein sequence: CASSLGGGANEQFF.

The gene calls are TRBV7-9 and TRBJ2-7; D remains ambiguous. CDR3 size: 15 residues. Germline values: CDR1 SEHNR, CDR2 FQNEAQ (reference sequence). The V and J ends lost 5 bases and 0 bases respectively, with 14 bases between them. The CDR3 DNA follows: TGTGCCAGCAGCCTTAATGAGGTCAGCTCCTACGAGCAGTACTTC. It translates to CASSLNEVSSYEQYF.

The chain combines TRBV4-2 with TRBJ2-1; a possible D gene is TRBD2 (5 bases). Germline assignment: CDR1 LGHNA and CDR2 YNFKEQ. The V and J ends lost 0 bases and 2 bases respectively, with 20 bases between them. This CDR3 is 19 amino acids long. The CDR3 region has the DNA TGTGCCAGCAGCCAAGATCTGAATCTCGGCGGGTCTCCCTACAATGAGCAGTTCTTC. Its protein product is CASSQDLNLGGSPYNEQFF.

The chain joins TRBV5-6 to TRBJ2-7; maybe TRBD1 (5 bases). Germline V gene lookup returns CDR1 SGHDT and CDR2 YYEEEE. Trimming took 2 bases from V and 10 from J, leaving 19 bases between them. The CDR3 extends over 14 amino acids. For the CDR3, the DNA is TGTGCCAGCAGCTTAGAAAAAGGACAAAGCAAACAGTACTTC. This sequence encodes CASSLEKGQSKQYF. Based on the CDR3 plus reference TRBV5-6 and TRBJ2-7, the full variable domain is DAGVTQSPTHLIKTRGQQVTLRCSPKSGHDTVSWYQQALGQGPQFIFQYYEEEERQRGNFPDRFSGHQFPNYSSELNVNALLLGDSALYLCASSLEKGQSKQYFGPGTRLTVT.

The chain carries TRBV5-6 and TRBJ2-1; 14 bases agree with TRBD2. The CDR3 totals 16 residues. Germline values: CDR1 SGHDT, CDR2 YYEEEE. V shed 2 bases, J shed 12 bases, and the junction held 10 bases outside the gene matches. The CDR3 here is CASSFRLAGGLLVQFF. DNA for the CDR3: TGTGCCAGCAGCTTTCGACTAGCGGGGGGGCTTTTGGTGCAGTTCTTC. Variable domain in full (rest from reference TRBV5-6 and TRBJ2-1): DAGVTQSPTHLIKTRGQQVTLRCSPKSGHDTVSWYQQALGQGPQFIFQYYEEEERQRGNFPDRFSGHQFPNYSSELNVNALLLGDSALYLCASSFRLAGGLLVQFFGPGTRLTVL.

The J gene is TRBJ2-3, the V gene TRBV18, with 7 bases matching TRBD1. With 0 bases clipped from V and 2 bases from J, the junction kept 5 bases outside the gene matches. Germline CDR1 is KGHSH and CDR2 is LQKENI. There are 16 residues in the CDR3. CDR3 coding DNA: TGTGCCAGCTCACCACCCGGGACAGTGTACACAGATACGCAGTATTTT. It is translated as CASSPPGTVYTDTQYF. The variable domain in full, with the rest retrieved from reference TRBV18 and TRBJ2-3, is NAGVMQNPRHLVRRRGQEARLRCSPMKGHSHVYWYRQLPEEGLKFMVYLQKENIIDESGMPKERFSAEFPKEGPSILRIQQVVRGDSAAYFCASSPPGTVYTDTQYFGPGTRLTVL.

The rearrangement joins TRBV30 to TRBJ1-1; no firm D call. This CDR3 spans 11 amino acids. Germline V CDR1 and CDR2: GTSNPN, SVGIG (reference sequence). The germline V and J ends were trimmed by 0 bases and 8 bases, with 7 bases remaining between them. The CDR3 is CAWSVEREAFF. CDR3 nucleotides: TGTGCCTGGAGTGTAGAGAGAGAAGCTTTCTTT.